The clone carrying this T cell receptor beta chain was counted ten times or more. Its antigen is currently unknown. Germline values: CDR1 SGHRS, CDR2 YFSETQ. CDR3 size: 15 residues. Trimming took 6 bases from V and 1 from J, leaving 15 bases between them. Unsorted libraries were derived from 2 million PBMCs stored at -80 C. This specimen belongs to a study of neurological immune-mediated disorders. Using its own MiXCR run on the 5' RACE reads, TCRdb lists one record per CDR3 protein. The sample has about 58,000 distinct CDR3 sequences, less than 4.5% seen once; the top ten hold 1.5% to 2%. Study-level results: No CDR3 amino acid sequences recurred among expanded clones across subjects, suggesting private repertoires in all groups.

The sequencing sample was made of PBMCs. The genes are TRBV5-1 and TRBJ2-3; possible D gene TRBD2, 6 bases. The origin of this receptor is a man in his thirties or forties with multiple sclerosis. The CDR3 DNA reads TGCGCCAGCACCCCCTCGGGGGACCGCACAGATACGCAGTATTTT. This sequence encodes CASTPSGDRTDTQYF.